This entry describes one T cell receptor beta chain. The data were obtained in a study of identical twins. Using its own MiXCR run on the 5' RACE reads, TCRdb lists one record per CDR3 protein. The sample yields 300,000 to 400,000 distinct CDR3 sequences, roughly 9% seen once. This CDR3 contains 14 residues. V gave up 3 bases and J gave up 0 bases, with 8 bases separating them. This rearrangement joins TRBV23-1 to TRBJ1-1, with a tentative D call TRBD1 (5 bases). TRBV23-1 is an open reading frame, and its role is uncertain. The sequence was collected from a woman between 50 and 59 years old in good health. What was sequenced was naive T cells sorted from blood. CDR3 loop: CASSHSTVNTEAFF. In DNA form, the CDR3 reads TGCGCCAGCAGTCATTCGACAGTGAACACTGAAGCTTTCTTT.